This entry lists 5 T cell receptor beta chains sequenced from one sample in a study of early T cells in non-severe SARS-CoV-2 infection. TCRdb ran MiXCR on the 5' RACE reads and lists one entry per CDR3 protein. The sample shows roughly 66,000 distinct CDR3 sequences, approximately 9% of them seen only once. The specimen was whole blood. The origin of the receptors is an adult who was a healthcare worker with PCR-confirmed SARS-CoV-2 infection or an uninfected control (not recorded which).

The chain joins TRBV5-4 to TRBJ2-3; unclear D gene. Germline-derived CDR1 and CDR2 are SGHNT and YYREEE (reference sequence). V gave up 0 bases and J gave up 2 bases, with 10 bases separating them. CDR3 length equals 15 residues. The CDR3 spells CASSLDSGSTDTQYF. The CDR3 bases are TGTGCCAGCAGCTTGGACTCTGGTTCCACAGATACGCAGTATTTT.

In this sample, this clonotype turned up many times. CDR3 nucleotides: TGTGCCAGCAGCTTGGGAGGGGGATCCGATGAAAAACTGTTTTTT. Translating it yields CASSLGGGSDEKLFF. The genes are TRBV5-4 and TRBJ1-4, with a weak D call TRBD1 (6 bases). Germline V gene data show CDR1 as SGHNT and CDR2 as YYREEE (reference sequence). With 0 bases removed from V and 6 bases from J, the gap between germline ends came to 12 bases. The CDR3 loop spans 15 amino acids.

This clonotype showed up many times. This chain connects TRBV5-1 to TRBJ2-3, with a weak D call TRBD2 (5 bases). The CDR3 runs 16 residues. Per germline, CDR1 SGHRS and CDR2 YFSETQ. V was shortened by 4 bases and J by 2 bases, with 17 bases between the two germline ends. The chain's CDR3 is CASSLLAPGLTDTQYF. The DNA for the CDR3 is TGCGCCAGCAGCCTCCTAGCCCCCGGCCTCACAGATACGCAGTATTTT.

This clonotype has more than one count but fewer than ten. The V and J genes are TRBV6-5 and TRBJ2-7; 7 positions agree with TRBD2. Germline-derived CDR1 and CDR2 are MNHEY and SVGAGI. The CDR3 sequence is 12 residues long. The V gene end was trimmed by 3 bases and the J gene end by 6 bases; junction bases not matched to a gene: 2. CDR3 amino acids: CASSYSSGEQYF. The CDR3 bases are TGTGCCAGCAGTTATTCTAGCGGCGAGCAGTACTTC.

The V call is TRBV3-1, the J call TRBJ1-4; D uncertain. The V and J ends lost 1 base and 1 base respectively, with 10 bases between them. The CDR3 totals 16 residues. Looked up from germline, CDR1 is LGHDT and CDR2 is YNNKEL (reference sequence). CDR3 nucleotides: TGTGCCAGCAGCCAAGGAATCTGGGGAACTAATGAAAAACTGTTTTTT. This encodes CASSQGIWGTNEKLFF.